This T cell receptor beta chain is from a study of long-term antiretroviral therapy in people with HIV. Survey-level immunoSEQ v3.0 assays were run. Sequencing used immunoSEQ multiplex PCR; TCRdb keeps in-frame clones, though not all of them. This table holds roughly 25,000 clones, 79% found once. V trimming: 1 base; J trimming: 2 bases; junction bases outside the gene matches: 2. There are 15 residues in the CDR3. The germline V gene encodes CDR1 MGHRA and CDR2 YSYEKL. This rearrangement joins TRBV4-1 to TRBJ2-7; TRBD1 aligns across 10 bases. This specimen was unsorted PBMCs, taken 2.1 years after starting antiretroviral therapy. This TCR derives from a man aged 25-45 years with HIV. CDR3 sequence: CASSQAGTGAYEQYF. The CDR3 nucleotides are TGCGCCAGCAGCCAAGCTGGGACAGGGGCCTACGAGCAGTACTTC.